The 12 T cell receptor beta chains in this list originate from one sample, sequenced in a study of cytomegalovirus exposure and HLA in healthy donors. The protocol was immunoSEQ multiplex PCR, while the TCRdb copy is restricted to in-frame clones and leaves out a portion. The sample carries some 150,000 clones, around 90% recorded once. Sequenced: PBMCs. Receptors were obtained from a man aged 18 to 30 in good health and CMV-seronegative.

This chain uses TRBV10-3 with TRBJ1-2; D call uncertain. The V gene lost 0 bases and the J gene lost 3 bases, with 8 bases spanning the gap. This CDR3 comprises 14 residues. CDR1 and CDR2 (germline): ENHRY, SYGVKD. CDR3 nucleotide sequence: TGTGCCATCAGTGAGTCAGAACAGCACTATGGCTACACCTTC. Translation gives CAISESEQHYGYTF.

The J gene is TRBJ2-3, the V gene TRBV29-1, with D uncertain. V dropped 0 bases and J dropped 0 bases, with 10 bases sitting between them. CDR3 length: 15 amino acids. Germline CDR1 reads SQVTM; CDR2 reads ANQGSEA. The CDR3 sequence is CSVEDDLTSTDTQYF. The CDR3 region has the DNA TGCAGCGTTGAAGACGACTTAACTAGCACAGATACGCAGTATTTT.

The rearrangement links TRBV19 to TRBJ2-6; TRBD1 matches 9 bases. This CDR3 comprises 18 residues. Unmatched junction bases numbered 10, after V lost 6 bases and J lost 1 base. Germline lookup yields CDR1 LNHDA and CDR2 SQIVND (reference sequence). The CDR3 bases are TGTGCCAGTAGCCAAGACAGGGGGGATTTTTCTGGGGCCAACGTCCTGACTTTC. Translated: CASSQDRGDFSGANVLTF.

The chain joins TRBV6-5 to TRBJ2-5; a possible D gene is TRBD2 (6 bases). The V gene's germline CDR1 is MNHEY and CDR2 SVGAGI. V was pared by 0 bases and J by 2 bases, with 13 bases between. The CDR3 sequence is 16 residues long. DNA of the CDR3: TGTGCCAGCAGTTACTCTAGGCGGGGACTTCAAGAGACCCAGTACTTC. Protein sequence: CASSYSRRGLQETQYF.

This chain connects TRBV7-2 to TRBJ2-7, with TRBD1 matching over 9 bases. From germline, CDR1 is SGHTA and CDR2 FQGNSA. Trimming removed 5 bases from V and 2 bases from J; junction bases left unmatched: 4. The CDR3 loop spans 14 amino acids. Here the CDR3 DNA reads TGTGCCAGCAGCGAAGACAGGGGGGCCTACGAGCAGTACTTC. This codes for CASSEDRGAYEQYF. Full variable domain (outside the CDR3, taken from reference TRBV7-2 and TRBJ2-7): GAGVSQSPSNKVTEKGKDVELRCDPISGHTALYWYRQSLGQGLEFLIYFQGNSAPDKSGLPSDRFSAERTGGSVSTLTIQRTQQEDSAVYLCASSEDRGAYEQYFGPGTRLTVT.

This CDR3 is CASSRDRTNTGELFF. DNA of the CDR3: TGCGCCAGCAGCAGGGACAGGACGAACACCGGGGAGCTGTTTTTT. The chain joins TRBV5-1 to TRBJ2-2; the match to TRBD1 covers 8 bases. The germline V gene has CDR1 SGHRS and CDR2 YFSETQ. The CDR3 contains 15 residues. Trimming cost V 4 bases and J 0 bases; bases outside gene matches: 2.

The chain links TRBV11-3 to TRBJ2-7, with 7 bases lining up with TRBD1. The CDR3 sequence is 13 residues long. V shed 5 bases, J shed 7 bases, and the junction held 8 bases outside the gene matches. Germline V gives CDR1 SGHNT, CDR2 YENEEA. CDR3 amino acids: CASSGDRVGEQYF. In nucleotides, the CDR3 is TGTGCCAGCAGCGGAGACAGGGTGGGTGAGCAGTACTTC. The whole variable domain, filled in from reference TRBV11-3 and TRBJ2-7, reads EAGVVQSPRYKIIEKKQPVAFWCNPISGHNTLYWYLQNLGQGPELLIRYENEEAVDDSQLPKDRFSAERLKGVDSTLKIQPAELGDSAVYLCASSGDRVGEQYFGPGTRLTVT.

The chain is built from TRBV5-8 and TRBJ1-2, with 8 bases that match TRBD1. The germline gives CDR1 SGHTS, CDR2 YDEGEE. This CDR3 is built from 13 residues. Trimming took 4 bases from V and 4 from J; bases not matched to a gene: 3. The CDR3 here is CASSTGGIYGYTF. DNA for the CDR3: TGTGCCAGCAGCACAGGGGGTATCTATGGCTACACCTTC.

The chain combines TRBV5-1 with TRBJ2-1, with a tentative D call TRBD1 (5 bases). This CDR3 is built from 15 residues. The V gene's germline CDR1 is SGHRS and CDR2 YFSETQ. Trimming took 0 bases from V and 0 from J, leaving 7 bases between them. This CDR3 reads CASSLADSSYNEQFF. The CDR3 coding sequence is TGCGCCAGCAGCTTGGCTGACAGCTCCTACAATGAGCAGTTCTTC. The whole variable domain, filled in from reference TRBV5-1 and TRBJ2-1, reads KAGVTQTPRYLIKTRGQQVTLSCSPISGHRSVSWYQQTPGQGLQFLFEYFSETQRNKGNFPGRFSGRQFSNSRSEMNVSTLELGDSALYLCASSLADSSYNEQFFGPGTRLTVL.

The count of this clone is one. V and J are TRBV7-2 and TRBJ2-3; TRBD1 aligns across 11 bases. The CDR3 extends over 15 amino acids. Germline CDR1 SGHTA, CDR2 FQGNSA. V was pared by 5 bases and J by 2 bases, with 3 bases of the junction left unmatched. DNA of the CDR3: TGTGCCAGCAGCCCGGGACAGGGGGTCACAGATACGCAGTATTTT. Translation: CASSPGQGVTDTQYF.

This chain uses TRBV27 with TRBJ2-7; D may be TRBD2 (5 bases). This CDR3 is built from 14 residues. V lost 3 bases and J 5 bases, leaving 14 bases between the germline ends. CDR1 and CDR2 from the germline V gene are MNHEY and SMNVEV (reference sequence). CDR3 region: CASSLRRHGDEQYF. CDR3 coding DNA: TGTGCCAGCAGTTTGCGGAGGCATGGCGACGAGCAGTACTTC.

The chain recombines TRBV4-2 with TRBJ2-1; 8 bases map to TRBD2. This CDR3 is built from 15 residues. With 1 base clipped from V and 5 bases from J, the junction kept 4 bases outside the gene matches. Germline V lookup: CDR1 LGHNA, CDR2 YNFKEQ. The CDR3 sequence: CASSQGGRLDNEQFF. The CDR3 DNA follows: TGTGCCAGCAGCCAAGGCGGGAGGCTAGACAATGAGCAGTTCTTC.